These 25 T cell receptor beta chains came from one sample sequenced in a study of cytomegalovirus exposure and HLA in healthy donors. It was with 60 Vbeta and 13 Jbeta primers that the PCR ran. The table came from immunoSEQ multiplex PCR; TCRdb's copy has only in-frame clones and leaves some out. The top ten clones hold 5% to 6% of a sample with 99,000 or so clones, over 60% of them seen once. The sequenced sample consisted of PBMCs. Receptors were obtained from a woman aged 18-30 years in good health and CMV-seropositive.

This clone was found a few times. The genes are TRBV19 and TRBJ2-1; 8 bases map to TRBD2. CDR3 length: 16 residues. Trimming removed 5 bases from V and 1 base from J; junction bases left unmatched: 7. Germline CDR1 reads LNHDA; CDR2 reads SQIVND (reference sequence). Written as DNA, the CDR3 is TGTGCCAGTAGTTTGGACGCTAGCGGGTCCTACAATGAGCAGTTCTTC. Protein: CASSLDASGSYNEQFF.

Only a few counts were recorded for this clone. The rearrangement uses TRBV19 and TRBJ2-3; 10 positions match TRBD2. CDR3 length equals 16 residues. The J segment lost 5 bases and the V segment lost 2 bases, leaving 7 bases of the junction unmatched. Germline CDR1 and CDR2: LNHDA and SQIVND (reference sequence). In DNA form, the CDR3 reads TGTGCCAGTAGTATAATCCTAGCGGGAGTGCTAGATACGCAGTATTTT. Translation gives CASSIILAGVLDTQYF.

Many counts were recorded for this clone. This likely came from a read error, as a far larger clone is one base away. The V and J genes are TRBV6-5 and TRBJ2-7, with D unclear. Germline V gene lookup returns CDR1 MNHEY and CDR2 SVGAGI. CDR3 length: 13 residues. V lost 6 bases, J lost 2 bases, and 11 bases lay in between. CDR3 protein: CASSALSTYEQYF. CDR3 DNA sequence: TGTGCCAGCAGCGCCCTAAGTACCTACGAGCAGTACTTC.

This chain connects TRBV7-2 to TRBJ1-4, with D perhaps matching TRBD1 (5 bases). Germline CDR1 reads SGHTA; CDR2 reads FQGNSA. There are 15 residues in the CDR3. The V end lost 4 bases, the J end lost 3 bases, and 12 bases lay between the germline ends. As DNA, the CDR3 is TGTGCCAGCAGCTCCGGGGGACGGCCTAATGAAAAACTGTTTTTT. It codes for CASSSGGRPNEKLFF.

The chain couples TRBV19 to TRBJ2-7, with 7 bases identical to TRBD2. Losses at the gene ends were 3 bases for V and 2 bases for J; bases not matched to a gene: 10. Germline CDR1 and CDR2: LNHDA and SQIVND (reference sequence). The CDR3 contains 16 residues. In DNA, the CDR3 is TGTGCCAGTAGTATCTCGGTCGCGGGAGACGCCTACGAGCAGTACTTC. It specifies CASSISVAGDAYEQYF. The full variable domain, rest sourced from reference TRBV19 and TRBJ2-7, is DGGITQSPKYLFRKEGQNVTLSCEQNLNHDAMYWYRQDPGQGLRLIYYSQIVNDFQKGDIAEGYSVSREKKESFPLTVTSAQKNPTAFYLCASSISVAGDAYEQYFGPGTRLTVT.

This chain joins TRBV19 and TRBJ2-7, with D possibly matching TRBD1 (7 bases). V lost 6 bases to trimming and J lost 3 bases, with 12 bases between them. Germline V lookup: CDR1 LNHDA, CDR2 SQIVND (reference sequence). The length of the CDR3 is 13 residues. CDR3 sequence reads: CASRGQGGYEQYF. CDR3 DNA: TGTGCCAGTAGGGGGCAGGGGGGCTACGAGCAGTACTTC.

V and J are TRBV28 and TRBJ2-1, with 9 bases aligning to TRBD2. V lost 1 base, J lost 1 base, and 2 bases stayed unmatched. Per the germline V gene, CDR1 is MDHEN and CDR2 is SYDVKM. The CDR3 sequence is 16 residues long. CDR3 loop: CASSLSSGRSYNEQFF. CDR3 DNA sequence: TGTGCCAGCAGTTTATCCAGCGGGAGGTCCTACAATGAGCAGTTCTTC.

The rearrangement uses TRBV5-1 and TRBJ2-3; 13 bases align to TRBD2. Germline loops: CDR1 SGHRS, CDR2 YFSETQ. V lost 4 bases, J lost 4 bases, and 6 bases stayed unmatched. The CDR3 covers 16 residues. DNA of the CDR3: TGCGCCAGCAGCCGACTAGCGGGAGGTGGGGCAGATACGCAGTATTTT. It specifies CASSRLAGGGADTQYF.

The V gene is TRBV30, the J gene TRBJ1-2; no definite D call. In germline, CDR1 is GTSNPN, CDR2 SVGIG (reference sequence). V dropped 2 bases and J dropped 3 bases, with 16 bases sitting between them. The CDR3 loop spans 15 amino acids. DNA of the CDR3: TGTGCCTGGAGTACCCCGGGATCCACTGACTATGGCTACACCTTC. Encoded protein: CAWSTPGSTDYGYTF. Full variable domain (remainder filled in from reference TRBV30 and TRBJ1-2): SQTIHQWPATLVQPVGSPLSLECTVEGTSNPNLYWYRQAAGRGLQLLFYSVGIGQISSEVPQNLSASRPQDRQFILSSKKLLLSDSGFYLCAWSTPGSTDYGYTFGSGTRLTVV.

The chain carries TRBV27 and TRBJ2-7; possibly TRBD2 for D (6 bases). Germline loops: CDR1 MNHEY, CDR2 SMNVEV (reference sequence). This CDR3 region has 16 residues. Trimming shortened V by 2 bases and J by 6 bases, and 20 bases separated the two germline ends. CDR3 sequence (DNA): TGTGCCAGCAGTTTAGCGGGGCCGAATTTCGCAGCCGAGCAGTACTTC. Amino acids: CASSLAGPNFAAEQYF.

The gene calls are TRBV30 and TRBJ2-5; D is perhaps TRBD1 (6 bases). The CDR3 consists of 14 residues. V shed 5 bases and J shed 5 bases, with 18 bases lying between them. CDR1 and CDR2 (germline): GTSNPN, SVGIG (reference sequence). DNA for the CDR3: TGTGCCTGGGGGGGTGGGACATACGTGGAGACCCAGTACTTC. It encodes CAWGGGTYVETQYF.

The V gene is TRBV7-6, the J gene TRBJ2-7, with TRBD2 identical over 9 bases. Germline V gene data show CDR1 as SGHVS and CDR2 as FNYEAQ. The ends lost 1 base at V and 3 bases at J; junction bases unmatched: 1. There are 14 residues in the CDR3. The CDR3 here is CASSLETSGYEQYF. CDR3 DNA sequence: TGTGCCAGCAGCTTAGAGACTAGCGGCTACGAGCAGTACTTC.

The chain is built from TRBV7-6 and TRBJ2-1; 10 nucleotides match TRBD1. The V gene's germline CDR1 is SGHVS and CDR2 FNYEAQ. The J segment lost 7 bases and the V segment lost 3 bases, leaving 9 bases of the junction unmatched. This CDR3 spans 16 amino acids. The CDR3 DNA reads as TGTGCCAGCAGCTTCTTCCCGGGACAGGGGTTGAATGAGCAGTTCTTC. Translation: CASSFFPGQGLNEQFF.

This clone appeared a few times. V usage is TRBV5-6 and J usage is TRBJ2-7; D unclear. The CDR3 length is 13 residues. Germline assignment: CDR1 SGHDT and CDR2 YYEEEE. Trimming shortened V by 0 bases and J by 3 bases, and 7 bases separated the two germline ends. The CDR3, as DNA: TGTGCCAGCAGCTTGGTTGGTAGCTACGAGCAGTACTTC. Amino acid sequence: CASSLVGSYEQYF. The whole variable domain, filled in from reference TRBV5-6 and TRBJ2-7, reads DAGVTQSPTHLIKTRGQQVTLRCSPKSGHDTVSWYQQALGQGPQFIFQYYEEEERQRGNFPDRFSGHQFPNYSSELNVNALLLGDSALYLCASSLVGSYEQYFGPGTRLTVT.

V gene TRBV4-1 combines with J gene TRBJ2-1, with 7 bases that match TRBD2. CDR1 is MGHRA and CDR2 is YSYEKL in the germline V gene. This CDR3 spans 19 amino acids. Trimming cost V 1 base and J 0 bases; bases outside gene matches: 12. CDR3 DNA sequence: TGCGCCAGCAGCCAAGGTAGATTAGCGGGTATGAGCTCCTACAATGAGCAGTTCTTC. Amino acid sequence: CASSQGRLAGMSSYNEQFF.

V gene TRBV7-8 combines with J gene TRBJ2-5; TRBD2 might be the D (6 bases). Trimming took off 5 bases at V and 1 base at J, with 11 bases between the two ends. The CDR3 spans 14 residues. From germline, CDR1 is SGHVS and CDR2 FQNEAQ. This CDR3 reads CASSAGTVQETQYF. Here the CDR3 DNA reads TGTGCCAGCAGCGCAGGGACTGTCCAAGAGACCCAGTACTTC.

Remarks on this clone: Within the sample, other DNA sequences also encode this same CDR3. The V and J genes are TRBV10-3 and TRBJ1-5; D not resolved. The length of the CDR3 is 15 residues. Trimming took 0 bases from V and 0 from J, leaving 6 bases between them. Germline V lookup: CDR1 ENHRY, CDR2 SYGVKD. CDR3 sequence: CAISESQNSNQPQHF. CDR3 DNA sequence: TGTGCCATCAGTGAGTCGCAGAATAGCAATCAGCCCCAGCATTTT.

This chain joins TRBV6-5 and TRBJ2-1; 9 positions match TRBD1. Per the germline V gene, CDR1 is MNHEY and CDR2 is SVGAGI. The ends lost 6 bases at V and 0 bases at J; junction bases unmatched: 3. The CDR3 loop spans 15 amino acids. CDR3 loop: CASRATGGSYNEQFF. The DNA of the CDR3 is TGTGCCAGCAGGGCGACAGGGGGCTCCTACAATGAGCAGTTCTTC.

The J gene is TRBJ2-1, the V gene TRBV2; 14 bases line up with TRBD2. Germline CDR1 SNHLY, CDR2 FYNNEI. The CDR3 covers 17 residues. V was clipped by 7 bases and J by 6 bases; unmatched bases: 11. CDR3 DNA sequence: TGTGCCAGCATCCCTGTGACCGGGACTAGCGGGGGCAATGAGCAGTTCTTC. Protein sequence: CASIPVTGTSGGNEQFF.

The rearrangement joins TRBV5-1 to TRBJ1-1, with D unresolved. This CDR3 region has 14 residues. Trimming left V 4 bases short and J 4 bases short, with 14 bases between. Germline-derived CDR1 and CDR2 are SGHRS and YFSETQ. Here the CDR3 DNA reads TGCGCCAGCAGCCCCCGGACCGGGGTCACTGAAGCTTTCTTT. Translated: CASSPRTGVTEAFF.

The chain uses TRBV28 and TRBJ2-3, with TRBD2 identical over 9 bases. This CDR3 is 18 amino acids long. CDR1 and CDR2 from the germline V gene are MDHEN and SYDVKM. Trimming cost V 6 bases and J 0 bases; bases outside gene matches: 13. CDR3 in amino acids: CASSHPGLATSSTDTQYF. The DNA for the CDR3 is TGTGCCAGCAGCCATCCGGGACTAGCAACTAGTAGCACAGATACGCAGTATTTT.

A few counts support this clone. V and J are TRBV5-1 and TRBJ2-7; TRBD1 is a possible D gene (6 bases). The CDR3 runs 11 residues. Germline V gene lookup returns CDR1 SGHRS and CDR2 YFSETQ. V lost 6 bases and J 6 bases, leaving 10 bases between the germline ends. The CDR3 DNA is TGCGCCAGCACCTACAGGGCCGAGCAGTACTTC. It is translated as CASTYRAEQYF.

V is TRBV28 and J is TRBJ1-1; D unresolved. The CDR3 sequence is 15 residues long. The germline V and J ends were trimmed by 10 bases and 0 bases, with 18 bases remaining between them. Per germline, CDR1 MDHEN and CDR2 SYDVKM. CDR3 sequence reads: CATFLTRELNTEAFF. The DNA of the CDR3 is TGTGCCACCTTTCTCACAAGGGAGTTGAACACTGAAGCTTTCTTT.

The rearrangement links TRBV6-6 to TRBJ2-1, with 9 bases aligning to TRBD2. The trim removed 6 bases at V and 2 bases at J, leaving 8 bases unmatched. The CDR3 covers 16 residues. Germline-derived CDR1 and CDR2 are MNHNY and SVGAGI (reference sequence). Written as DNA, the CDR3 is TGTGCCAGCAGCGATGCCGGCGGGAGGGCCTACAATGAGCAGTTCTTC. This encodes CASSDAGGRAYNEQFF.

The chain links TRBV27 to TRBJ2-5; TRBD2 agrees at 7 bases. CDR1 is MNHEY, CDR2 SMNVEV, per germline (reference sequence). Germline trimming cut 5 bases from V and 5 bases from J; bases unmatched to any gene: 14. CDR3 length: 16 amino acids. CDR3 amino acids: CASSPSGEGPKETQYF. The CDR3 coding sequence is TGTGCCAGCAGTCCCTCGGGGGAGGGTCCAAAGGAGACCCAGTACTTC.